This T cell receptor beta chain was obtained from a study of T cells after somatic rescue of genetic block. The table came from immunoSEQ multiplex PCR; TCRdb's copy has only in-frame clones and leaves some out. The table lists roughly 13,000 clones, 73% of them singletons. This receptor was identified in a boy between 10 and 17 years old. Sequencing was performed on peripheral blood mononuclear cells (PBMCs).

CDR3 coding DNA: TGTGCCAGCAGCTTTTCCAGGGGGAACACCGGGGAGCTGTTTTTT. It yields the protein CASSFSRGNTGELFF. This chain uses TRBV5-5 with TRBJ2-2; D is perhaps TRBD1 (6 bases). Trimming stripped 2 bases from V and 1 base from J, with 9 bases between. This CDR3 comprises 15 residues. Germline CDR1 SGHKS, CDR2 YYEKEE (reference sequence).